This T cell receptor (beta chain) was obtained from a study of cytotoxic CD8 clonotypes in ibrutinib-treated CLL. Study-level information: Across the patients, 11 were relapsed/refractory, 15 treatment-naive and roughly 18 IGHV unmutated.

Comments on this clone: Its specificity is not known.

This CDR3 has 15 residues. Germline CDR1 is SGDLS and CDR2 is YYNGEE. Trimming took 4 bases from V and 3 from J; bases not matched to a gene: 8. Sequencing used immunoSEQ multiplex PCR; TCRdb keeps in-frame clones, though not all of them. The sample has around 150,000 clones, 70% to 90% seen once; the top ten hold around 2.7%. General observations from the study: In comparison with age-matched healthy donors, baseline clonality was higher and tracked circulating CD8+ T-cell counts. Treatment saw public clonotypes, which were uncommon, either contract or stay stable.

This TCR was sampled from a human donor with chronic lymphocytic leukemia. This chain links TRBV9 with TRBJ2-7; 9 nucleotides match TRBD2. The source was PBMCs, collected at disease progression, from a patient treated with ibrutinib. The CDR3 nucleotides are TGTGCCAGCAGCCCGAGCGGGAGGACTATCTACGAGCAGTACTTC. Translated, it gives CASSPSGRTIYEQYF.